The source of this T cell receptor (beta chain) is a study of blood T cells in healthy people across ages. Whole-study findings and limits: It was found that TCR beta diversity correlated strongly with the percentage of naive T cells. In older individuals, TCR beta diversity per million T cells was lower, falling roughly linearly with age.

Notes on this clonotype: Its specificity is not known.

A J-beta primer mix and a sample-barcoded 5' primer were used in a second PCR of roughly 7 to 12 cycles. Each cDNA molecule, via a template-switch adaptor with 12 random nucleotides, was tagged. Each CDR3 protein is one row after TCRdb ran MiXCR on the 5' RACE reads. The table lists 1.5 million to 2 million distinct CDR3 sequences, 25% to 30% of them singletons. The germline V and J ends were trimmed by 0 bases and 7 bases, with 23 bases remaining between them. Germline CDR1 is SGHRS and CDR2 is YFSETQ. This CDR3 is 18 amino acids long. Sequenced material: blood. This chain joins TRBV5-1 and TRBJ2-1; weak D call: TRBD2 (6 bases). This clonotype originated in a woman younger than 45 in good health. The CDR3, as DNA: TGCGCCAGCAGCTTGGCCCCTCGCGCCTCGGGAGCGAGGAATGAGCAGTTCTTC. Protein product: CASSLAPRASGARNEQFF.